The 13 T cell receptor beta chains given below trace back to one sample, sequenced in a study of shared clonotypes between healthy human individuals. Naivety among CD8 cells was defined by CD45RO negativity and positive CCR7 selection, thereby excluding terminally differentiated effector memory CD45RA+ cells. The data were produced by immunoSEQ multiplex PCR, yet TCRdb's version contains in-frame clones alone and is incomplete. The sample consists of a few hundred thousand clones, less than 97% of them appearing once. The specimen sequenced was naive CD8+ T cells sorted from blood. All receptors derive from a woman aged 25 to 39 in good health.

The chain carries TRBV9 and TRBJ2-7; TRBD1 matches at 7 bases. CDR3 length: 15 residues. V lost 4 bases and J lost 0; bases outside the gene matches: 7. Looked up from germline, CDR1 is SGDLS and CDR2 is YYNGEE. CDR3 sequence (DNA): TGTGCCAGCAGCTTGGGACAGCTGAACTCCTACGAGCAGTACTTC. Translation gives CASSLGQLNSYEQYF.

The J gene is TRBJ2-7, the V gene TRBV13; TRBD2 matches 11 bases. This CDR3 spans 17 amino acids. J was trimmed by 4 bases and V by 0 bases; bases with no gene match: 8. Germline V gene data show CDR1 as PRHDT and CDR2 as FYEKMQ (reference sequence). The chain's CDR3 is CASSLGVAGGPVYEQYF. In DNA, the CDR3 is TGTGCCAGCAGCTTAGGGGTAGCGGGAGGGCCGGTATACGAGCAGTACTTC.

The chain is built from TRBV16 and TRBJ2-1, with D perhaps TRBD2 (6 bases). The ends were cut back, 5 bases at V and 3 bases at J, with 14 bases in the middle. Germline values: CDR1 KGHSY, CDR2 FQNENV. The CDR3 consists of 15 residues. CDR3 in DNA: TGTGCCAGCAGCGATAGCGGAGGGGTCTACAATGAGCAGTTCTTC. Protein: CASSDSGGVYNEQFF.

CDR3 in amino acids: CASSRPYTGELFF. CDR3 nucleotides: TGTGCCAGCAGTCGGCCCTACACCGGGGAGCTGTTTTTT. The chain employs TRBV28 and TRBJ2-2; D ambiguous. CDR1 is MDHEN, CDR2 SYDVKM, per germline. Trimming removed 5 bases at V and 3 bases at J, with 7 bases between. The CDR3 is 13 residues long.

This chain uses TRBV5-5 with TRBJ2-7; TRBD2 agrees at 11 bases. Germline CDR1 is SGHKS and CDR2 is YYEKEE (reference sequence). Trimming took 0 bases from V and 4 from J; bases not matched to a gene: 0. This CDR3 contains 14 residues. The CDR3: CASSLVAGGYEQYF. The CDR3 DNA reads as TGTGCCAGCAGCTTGGTAGCGGGAGGGTACGAGCAGTACTTC.

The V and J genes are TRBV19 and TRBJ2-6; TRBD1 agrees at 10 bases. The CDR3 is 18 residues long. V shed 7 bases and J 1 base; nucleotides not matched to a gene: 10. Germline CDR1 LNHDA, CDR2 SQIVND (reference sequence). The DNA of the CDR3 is TGTGCCAGTACCGCCGGGACAGGGGTAGGGTCTGGGGCCAACGTCCTGACTTTC. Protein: CASTAGTGVGSGANVLTF.

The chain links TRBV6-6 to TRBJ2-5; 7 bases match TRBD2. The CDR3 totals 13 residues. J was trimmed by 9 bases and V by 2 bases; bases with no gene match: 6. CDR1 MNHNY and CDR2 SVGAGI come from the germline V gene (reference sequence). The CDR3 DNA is TGTGCCAGCAGTTACGGGGCCCGGGGGGCCCAGTACTTC. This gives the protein CASSYGARGAQYF.

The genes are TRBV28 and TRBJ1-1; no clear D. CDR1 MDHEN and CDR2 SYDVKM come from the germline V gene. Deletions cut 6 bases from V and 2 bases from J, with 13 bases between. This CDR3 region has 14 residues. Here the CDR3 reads CASRLTGFNTEAFF. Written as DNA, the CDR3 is TGTGCCAGCAGGCTGACGGGGTTTAACACTGAAGCTTTCTTT.

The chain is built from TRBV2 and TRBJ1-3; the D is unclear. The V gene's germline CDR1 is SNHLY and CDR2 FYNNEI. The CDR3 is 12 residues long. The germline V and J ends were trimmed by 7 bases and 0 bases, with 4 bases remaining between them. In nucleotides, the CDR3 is TGTGCCAGCACCGGCTCTGGAAACACCATATATTTT. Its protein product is CASTGSGNTIYF.

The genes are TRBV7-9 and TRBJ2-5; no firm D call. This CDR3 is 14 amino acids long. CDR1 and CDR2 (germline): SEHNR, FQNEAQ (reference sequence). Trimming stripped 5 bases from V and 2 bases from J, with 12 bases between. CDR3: CASSADTLQETQYF. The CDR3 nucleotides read TGTGCCAGCAGCGCCGACACCCTTCAAGAGACCCAGTACTTC.

CDR3 protein: CASSFDGRTINTGELFF. The CDR3 region has the DNA TGTGCCAGCAGCTTCGACGGAAGAACCATCAACACCGGGGAGCTGTTTTTT. The V and J genes are TRBV5-6 and TRBJ2-2; D not resolved. Trimming removed 2 bases at V and 2 bases at J, with 16 bases between. Germline V gives CDR1 SGHDT, CDR2 YYEEEE. The CDR3 length is 17 residues.

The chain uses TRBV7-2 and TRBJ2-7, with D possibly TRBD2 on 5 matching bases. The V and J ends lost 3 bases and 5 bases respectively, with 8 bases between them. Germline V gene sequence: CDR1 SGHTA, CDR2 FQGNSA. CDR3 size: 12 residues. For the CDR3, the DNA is TGTGCCAGCAGCTTTGGAGCGGACGAGCAGTACTTC. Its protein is CASSFGADEQYF.

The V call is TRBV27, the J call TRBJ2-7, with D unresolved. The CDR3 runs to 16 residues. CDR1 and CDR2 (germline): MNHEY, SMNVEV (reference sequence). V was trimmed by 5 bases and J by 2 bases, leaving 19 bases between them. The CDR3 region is CASSPDAPSLTYEQYF. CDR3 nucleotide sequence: TGTGCCAGCAGTCCGGACGCACCCTCACTTACCTACGAGCAGTACTTC.